The 18 T cell receptor beta chains below come from one sample, sequenced in a study of CD8 T cells in ankylosing spondylitis. TCRdb passed the 5' RACE reads through MiXCR, listing each CDR3 protein once. The repertoire holds under 300,000 distinct CDR3 sequences, with around a tenth as singletons. The sample was blood, either unsorted or a sorted T cell fraction (not recorded which). The source of these receptors is a male donor with ankylosing spondylitis or in good health (not recorded which).

This clonotype came up many times. V gene TRBV9 combines with J gene TRBJ1-2; 10 bases are a match to TRBD1. There are 14 residues in the CDR3. V dropped 3 bases and J dropped 7; count of bases not matched to a gene: 6. Germline loops: CDR1 SGDLS, CDR2 YYNGEE. The CDR3: CASSAGTGVGGYTF. The DNA of the CDR3 is TGTGCCAGCAGCGCCGGGACAGGGGTTGGTGGCTACACCTTC.

This clonotype was found a few times. V usage is TRBV29-1 and J usage is TRBJ2-1, with 7 bases identical to TRBD2. The CDR3 has 12 amino acids. Germline CDR1 and CDR2: SQVTM and ANQGSEA. The junction had 7 bases not matched to a gene; V was cut back by 7 bases and J by 7 bases. The CDR3 region has the DNA TGCAGCGGTGGGACTAACCCGAATGAGCAGTTCTTC. This sequence encodes CSGGTNPNEQFF.

V gene TRBV28 combines with J gene TRBJ1-2; D uncertain. Germline CDR1 is MDHEN and CDR2 is SYDVKM. The CDR3 length is 14 residues. The V end lost 7 bases, the J end lost 5 bases, and 17 bases lay between the germline ends. The CDR3 protein is CASTRGRIPYGYTF. DNA for the CDR3: TGTGCCAGCACCCGCGGACGTATACCTTATGGCTACACCTTC.

The genes are TRBV5-4 and TRBJ2-7; D is uncertain. The CDR3 sequence is 12 residues long. Germline V gives CDR1 SGHNT, CDR2 YYREEE (reference sequence). The V and J ends lost 3 bases and 5 bases respectively, with 9 bases between them. CDR3 amino acids: CASSSKGNEQYF. The CDR3 DNA sequence: TGTGCCAGCAGCTCCAAAGGTAACGAGCAGTACTTC.

This clonotype was counted ten times or more. The chain employs TRBV6-4 and TRBJ2-1, with TRBD1 as a possible D gene (5 bases). Looked up from germline, CDR1 is MRHNA and CDR2 is SNTAGT. Trimming shortened V by 4 bases and J by 3 bases, and 7 bases separated the two germline ends. The CDR3 runs 13 residues. For the CDR3, the DNA is TGTGCCAGCAGTGCGGACAACTACAATGAGCAGTTCTTC. It encodes CASSADNYNEQFF.

This clonotype showed up many times. The chain is built from TRBV5-1 and TRBJ1-2; 7 bases map to TRBD1. V lost 3 bases, J lost 8 bases, and 10 bases stayed unmatched. The CDR3 extends over 14 amino acids. The germline V gene has CDR1 SGHRS and CDR2 YFSETQ. CDR3 in amino acids: CASSWTPTGIGYTF. As DNA, the CDR3 is TGCGCCAGCAGCTGGACACCGACAGGGATCGGCTACACCTTC.

This clonotype has ten or more counts. The chain couples TRBV10-3 to TRBJ1-2; a weak D match, TRBD1 (6 bases). This CDR3 contains 15 residues. V lost 1 base and J lost 7, with 16 bases in between. Germline V gene lookup returns CDR1 ENHRY and CDR2 SYGVKD. Here the CDR3 DNA reads TGTGCCATCAGTGAGTACGGACAGCAACTAACTGGCTACACCTTC. It codes for CAISEYGQQLTGYTF.

This clonotype was recorded a few times. The chain is built from TRBV6-5 and TRBJ1-2; tentative D call: TRBD1 (6 bases). The V end lost 0 bases, the J end lost 8 bases, and 22 bases lay between the germline ends. CDR1 is MNHEY, CDR2 SVGAGI, per germline. The CDR3 sequence is 17 residues long. CDR3 amino acids: CASSYSLDSLEVWGYTF. The CDR3 nucleotides read TGTGCCAGCAGTTACTCGTTGGACAGCCTCGAGGTGTGGGGCTACACCTTC.

This chain joins TRBV9 and TRBJ2-2, with 8 bases matching TRBD2. The CDR3 length is 14 residues. V dropped 4 bases and J dropped 4; count of bases not matched to a gene: 3. Germline CDR1 is SGDLS and CDR2 is YYNGEE. CDR3 DNA sequence: TGTGCCAGCAGCCCAGCGGGAGCCACCGGGGAGCTGTTTTTT. As protein: CASSPAGATGELFF.

This clonotype occurred many times. This chain links TRBV6-1 with TRBJ1-2; possibly TRBD1 for D (5 bases). Between the trimmed V and J ends, which lost 6 bases and 1 base, there was a span of 15 bases. Germline CDR1 MNHNS, CDR2 SASEGT. The CDR3 is 15 residues long. In nucleotides, the CDR3 is TGTGCCAGCAGCCCCCGGGACCGAAGTAACTATGGCTACACCTTC. Its protein is CASSPRDRSNYGYTF.

CDR3 coding DNA: TGTGCCTCCAGTGGTCTGGGGGGAGCTTTCTTT. Protein: CASSGLGGAFF. This chain connects TRBV6-1 to TRBJ1-1; a weak D match, TRBD1 (5 bases). Germline V gene sequence: CDR1 MNHNS, CDR2 SASEGT. The CDR3 covers 11 residues. V was trimmed by 11 bases and J by 10 bases, leaving 17 bases between them.

This clonotype was detected ten times or more. This chain connects TRBV7-2 to TRBJ2-7; D possibly corresponds to TRBD1 (6 bases). V was shortened by 5 bases and J by 3 bases, with 14 bases between the two germline ends. This CDR3 contains 14 residues. Germline V lookup: CDR1 SGHTA, CDR2 FQGNSA. CDR3 sequence: CASSQGLIYYEQYF. The CDR3 DNA follows: TGTGCCAGCAGCCAGGGGCTTATTTACTACGAGCAGTACTTC.

In this sample, this clonotype turned up many times. This chain uses TRBV6-2 or TRBV6-3 with TRBJ2-2; TRBD1 might be the D (5 bases). Germline values: CDR1 MNHEY, CDR2 SVGEGT. The CDR3 contains 14 residues. V shed 2 bases and J shed 4 bases, with 8 bases lying between them. In DNA, the CDR3 is TGTGCCAGCAGTTACGGAGACAGCACCGGGGAGCTGTTTTTT. It translates to CASSYGDSTGELFF.

In this sample, this clonotype turned up a few times. The chain is built from TRBV29-1 and TRBJ1-1; 7 nucleotides align to TRBD1. V gave up 7 bases and J gave up 5 bases; unmatched junction bases: 10. CDR3 size: 13 residues. Looked up from germline, CDR1 is SQVTM and CDR2 is ANQGSEA. The CDR3 nucleotides read TGCAGCGCGGAGAGGGGGCGAGGGACTGAAGCTTTCTTT. Its protein product is CSAERGRGTEAFF. Looking up the rest from reference TRBV29-1 and TRBJ1-1 gives the full variable domain: SAVISQKPSRDICQRGTSLTIQCQVDSQVTMMFWYRQQPGQSLTLIATANQGSEATYESGFVIDKFPISRPNLTFSTLTVSNMSPEDSSIYLCSAERGRGTEAFFGQGTRLTVV.

On this clonotype itself: A single base separates this from a much larger clone, so it may be a read error. The chain is built from TRBV5-1 and TRBJ2-5, with a possible D match to TRBD2 (5 bases). V was trimmed by 1 base and J by 4 bases, leaving 17 bases between them. CDR3 length equals 16 residues. From germline, CDR1 is SGHRS and CDR2 YFSETQ. The CDR3 coding sequence is TGCGCCAGCAGCTTGCCTTTAGTGGGAGTGGGAGAGACCCAGTACTTC. This encodes CASSLPLVGVGETQYF.

This clonotype was detected only a few times. Germline is not matched at one junction end, which may reflect a read error. The V and J genes are TRBV20-1 and TRBJ2-1, with TRBD2 matching over 8 bases. Germline V CDR1 and CDR2: DFQATT, SNEGSKA (reference sequence). The CDR3 is 17 residues long. CDR3: CCARRILSGGSYNEQFF. In nucleotides, the CDR3 is TGCTGTGCTCGCAGAATTTTGAGCGGGGGCTCCTACAATGAGCAGTTCTTC.

This clonotype was detected ten times or more. V usage is TRBV7-3 and J usage is TRBJ1-2, with D uncertain. Germline-derived CDR1 and CDR2 are SGHTA and FQGTGA. With 5 bases removed from V and 4 bases from J, the gap between germline ends came to 11 bases. The CDR3 is 13 amino acids. The CDR3 here is CASSPGDSYGYTF. CDR3 coding DNA: TGTGCCAGCAGCCCTGGCGATAGCTATGGCTACACCTTC.

Many counts were recorded for this clonotype. The rearrangement links TRBV5-1 to TRBJ2-7, with 8 bases lining up with TRBD2. Unmatched junction bases numbered 2, after V lost 4 bases and J lost 2 bases. This CDR3 comprises 13 residues. Germline-derived CDR1 and CDR2 are SGHRS and YFSETQ. The chain's CDR3 is CASSQGLAYEQYF. The CDR3 DNA sequence: TGCGCCAGCAGCCAGGGACTAGCCTACGAGCAGTACTTC.